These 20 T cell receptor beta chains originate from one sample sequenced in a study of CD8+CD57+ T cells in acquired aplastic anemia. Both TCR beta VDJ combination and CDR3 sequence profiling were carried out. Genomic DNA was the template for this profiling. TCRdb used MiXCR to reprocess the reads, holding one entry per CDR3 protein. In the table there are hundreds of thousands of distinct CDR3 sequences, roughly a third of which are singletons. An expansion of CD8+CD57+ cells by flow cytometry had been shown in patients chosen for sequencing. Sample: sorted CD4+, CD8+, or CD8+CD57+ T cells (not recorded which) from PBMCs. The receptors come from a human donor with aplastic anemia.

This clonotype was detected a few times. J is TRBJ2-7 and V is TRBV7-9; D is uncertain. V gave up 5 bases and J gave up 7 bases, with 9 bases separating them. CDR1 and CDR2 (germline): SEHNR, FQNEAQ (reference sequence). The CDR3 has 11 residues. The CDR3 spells CASSPVLEQYF. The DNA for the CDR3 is TGTGCCAGCAGCCCCGTTTTAGAGCAGTACTTC.

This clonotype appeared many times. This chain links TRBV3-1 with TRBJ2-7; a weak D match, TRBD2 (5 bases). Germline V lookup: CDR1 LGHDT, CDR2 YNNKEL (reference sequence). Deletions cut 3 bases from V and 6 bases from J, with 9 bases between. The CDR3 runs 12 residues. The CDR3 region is CASSQLEGEQYF. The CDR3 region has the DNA TGTGCCAGCAGCCAGCTAGAGGGCGAGCAGTACTTC.

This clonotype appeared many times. As DNA, the CDR3 is TGCAGCGTTATCCGGGGGGCAGCCTTGTTCGCAGATACGCAGTATTTT. The encoded protein is CSVIRGAALFADTQYF. The V gene is TRBV29-1, the J gene TRBJ2-3; tentatively, D is TRBD2 (7 bases). Germline-derived CDR1 and CDR2 are SQVTM and ANQGSEA. V lost 5 bases and J lost 4, with 22 bases in between. This CDR3 region has 16 residues.

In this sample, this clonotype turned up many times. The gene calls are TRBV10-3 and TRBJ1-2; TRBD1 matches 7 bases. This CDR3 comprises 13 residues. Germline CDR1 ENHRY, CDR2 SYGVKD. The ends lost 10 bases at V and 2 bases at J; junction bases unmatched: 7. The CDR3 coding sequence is TGTGCCACTGGAGGACAGGTGAACTATGGCTACACCTTC. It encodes CATGGQVNYGYTF.

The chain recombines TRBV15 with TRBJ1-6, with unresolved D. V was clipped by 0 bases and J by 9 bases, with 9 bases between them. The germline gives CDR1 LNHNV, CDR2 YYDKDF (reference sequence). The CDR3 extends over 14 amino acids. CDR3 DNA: TGTGCCACCAGCAGAGAGGTGTCGAGTTCACCCCTCCACTTT. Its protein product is CATSREVSSSPLHF.

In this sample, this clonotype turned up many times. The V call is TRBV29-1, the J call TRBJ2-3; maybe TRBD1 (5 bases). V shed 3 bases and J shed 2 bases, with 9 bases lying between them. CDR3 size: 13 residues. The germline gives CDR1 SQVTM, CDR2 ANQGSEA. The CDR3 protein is CSVERTLTDTQYF. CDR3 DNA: TGCAGCGTTGAGCGGACACTCACAGATACGCAGTATTTT.

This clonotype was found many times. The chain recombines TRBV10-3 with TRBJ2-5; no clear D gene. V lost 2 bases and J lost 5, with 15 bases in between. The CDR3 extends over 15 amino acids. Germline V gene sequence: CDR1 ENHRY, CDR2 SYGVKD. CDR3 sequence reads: CAISERQSEYETQYF. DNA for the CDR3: TGTGCCATCAGTGAGCGTCAGTCCGAGTACGAGACCCAGTACTTC.

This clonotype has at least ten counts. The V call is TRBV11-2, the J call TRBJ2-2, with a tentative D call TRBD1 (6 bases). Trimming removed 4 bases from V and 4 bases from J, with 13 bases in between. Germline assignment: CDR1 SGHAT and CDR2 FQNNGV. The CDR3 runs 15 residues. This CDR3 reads CASSSQGEATGELFF. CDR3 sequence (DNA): TGTGCCAGCAGCTCACAGGGTGAGGCCACCGGGGAGCTGTTTTTT.

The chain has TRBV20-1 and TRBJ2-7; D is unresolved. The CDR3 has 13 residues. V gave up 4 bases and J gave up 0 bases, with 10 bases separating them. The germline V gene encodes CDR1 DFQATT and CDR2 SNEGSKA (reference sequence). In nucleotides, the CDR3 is TGCAGTGCTACCGACACGAACTCCTACGAGCAGTACTTC. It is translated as CSATDTNSYEQYF.

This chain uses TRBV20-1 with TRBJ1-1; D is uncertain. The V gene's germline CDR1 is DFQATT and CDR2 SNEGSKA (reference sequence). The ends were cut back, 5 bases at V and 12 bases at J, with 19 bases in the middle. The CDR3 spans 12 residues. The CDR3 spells CSALEAGSVTFF. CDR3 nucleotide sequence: TGCAGTGCTTTAGAGGCAGGTTCGGTGACTTTCTTT.

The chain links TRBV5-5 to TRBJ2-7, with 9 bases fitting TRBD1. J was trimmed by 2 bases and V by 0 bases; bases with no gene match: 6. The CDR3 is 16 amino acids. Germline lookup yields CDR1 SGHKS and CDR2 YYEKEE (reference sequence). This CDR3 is CASSLAWGTGTYEQYF. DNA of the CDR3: TGTGCCAGCAGCTTGGCATGGGGGACAGGGACCTACGAGCAGTACTTC.

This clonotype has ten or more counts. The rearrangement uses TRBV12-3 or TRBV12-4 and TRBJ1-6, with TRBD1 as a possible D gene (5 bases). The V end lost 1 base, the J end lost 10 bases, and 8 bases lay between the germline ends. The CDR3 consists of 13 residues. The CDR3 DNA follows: TGTGCCAGCAGTTTAGATTCAGGGTCACCCCTCCACTTT. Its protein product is CASSLDSGSPLHF.

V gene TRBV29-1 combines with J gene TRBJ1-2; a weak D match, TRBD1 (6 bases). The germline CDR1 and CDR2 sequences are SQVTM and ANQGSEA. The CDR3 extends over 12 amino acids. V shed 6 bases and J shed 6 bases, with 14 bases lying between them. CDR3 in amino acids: CSVDGTPDGYTF. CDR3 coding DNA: TGCAGCGTCGACGGGACACCGGATGGCTACACCTTC.

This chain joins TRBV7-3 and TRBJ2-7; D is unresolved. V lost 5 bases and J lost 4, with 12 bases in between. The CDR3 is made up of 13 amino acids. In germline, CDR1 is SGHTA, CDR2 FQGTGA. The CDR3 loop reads CASSVFAEYEQYF. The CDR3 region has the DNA TGTGCCAGCAGCGTTTTCGCGGAATACGAGCAGTACTTC.

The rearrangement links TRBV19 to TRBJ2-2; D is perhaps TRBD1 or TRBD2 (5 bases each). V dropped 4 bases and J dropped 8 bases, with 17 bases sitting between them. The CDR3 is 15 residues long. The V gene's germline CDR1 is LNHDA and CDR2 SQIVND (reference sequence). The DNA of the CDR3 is TGTGCCAGTAGTACACTCGGGACCCCTGTGGGGGAGCTGTTTTTT. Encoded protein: CASSTLGTPVGELFF.

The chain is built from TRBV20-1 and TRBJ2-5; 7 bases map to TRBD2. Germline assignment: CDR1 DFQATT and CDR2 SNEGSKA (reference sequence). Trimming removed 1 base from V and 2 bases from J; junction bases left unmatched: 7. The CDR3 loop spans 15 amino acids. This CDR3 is CSARVGRGRQETQYF. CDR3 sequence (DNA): TGCAGTGCTAGAGTGGGGAGGGGACGGCAAGAGACCCAGTACTTC.

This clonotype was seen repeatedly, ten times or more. This CDR3 reads CSARTGTGVQPQHF. The CDR3 nucleotides read TGCAGTGCCCGGACCGGGACAGGGGTTCAGCCCCAGCATTTT. The chain is built from TRBV20-1 and TRBJ1-5, with TRBD1 identical over 10 bases. Germline V CDR1 and CDR2: DFQATT, SNEGSKA (reference sequence). This CDR3 contains 14 residues. V was pared by 6 bases and J by 6 bases, with 8 bases of the junction left unmatched.

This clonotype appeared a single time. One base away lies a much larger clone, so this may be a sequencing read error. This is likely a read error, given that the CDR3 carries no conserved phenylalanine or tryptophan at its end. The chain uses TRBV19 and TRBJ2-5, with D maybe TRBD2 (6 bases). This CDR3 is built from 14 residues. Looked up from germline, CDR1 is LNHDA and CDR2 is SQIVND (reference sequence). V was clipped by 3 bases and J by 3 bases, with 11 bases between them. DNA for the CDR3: TGTGCCAGTAGTATTCGGGGAGGAGAAGAGACCCAGTACCTC. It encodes CASSIRGGEETQYL.

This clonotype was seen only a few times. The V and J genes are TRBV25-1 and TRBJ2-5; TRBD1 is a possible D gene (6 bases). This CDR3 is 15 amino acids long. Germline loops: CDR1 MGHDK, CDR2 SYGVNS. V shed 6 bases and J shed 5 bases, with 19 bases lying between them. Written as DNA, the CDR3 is TGTGCCAGCAGAGATGGGGGCGCGGATAGGGAGACCCAGTACTTC. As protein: CASRDGGADRETQYF.

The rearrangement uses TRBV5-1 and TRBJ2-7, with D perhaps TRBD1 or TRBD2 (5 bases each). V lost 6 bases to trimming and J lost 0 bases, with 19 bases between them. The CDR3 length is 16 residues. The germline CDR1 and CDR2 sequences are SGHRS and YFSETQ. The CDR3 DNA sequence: TGCGCCAGCAACAACGGCCCCGGGACGTACTCCTACGAGCAGTACTTC. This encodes CASNNGPGTYSYEQYF.